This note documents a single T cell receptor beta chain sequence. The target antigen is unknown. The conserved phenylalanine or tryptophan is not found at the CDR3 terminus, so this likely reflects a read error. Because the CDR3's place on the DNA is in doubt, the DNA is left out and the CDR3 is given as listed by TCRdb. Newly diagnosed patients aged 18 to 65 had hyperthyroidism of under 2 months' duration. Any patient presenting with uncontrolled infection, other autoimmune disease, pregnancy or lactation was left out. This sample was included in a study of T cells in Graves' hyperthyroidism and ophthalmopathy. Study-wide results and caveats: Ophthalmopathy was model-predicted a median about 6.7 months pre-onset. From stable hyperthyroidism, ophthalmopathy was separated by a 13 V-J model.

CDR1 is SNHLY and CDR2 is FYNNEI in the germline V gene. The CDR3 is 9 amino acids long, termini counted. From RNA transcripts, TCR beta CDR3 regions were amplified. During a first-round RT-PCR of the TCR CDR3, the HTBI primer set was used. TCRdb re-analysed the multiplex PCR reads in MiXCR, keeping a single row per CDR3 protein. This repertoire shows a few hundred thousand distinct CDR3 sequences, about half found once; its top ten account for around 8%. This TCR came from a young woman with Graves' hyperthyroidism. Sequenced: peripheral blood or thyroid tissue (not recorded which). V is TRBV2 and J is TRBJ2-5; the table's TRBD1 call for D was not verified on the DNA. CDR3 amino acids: CASSGGDAL.